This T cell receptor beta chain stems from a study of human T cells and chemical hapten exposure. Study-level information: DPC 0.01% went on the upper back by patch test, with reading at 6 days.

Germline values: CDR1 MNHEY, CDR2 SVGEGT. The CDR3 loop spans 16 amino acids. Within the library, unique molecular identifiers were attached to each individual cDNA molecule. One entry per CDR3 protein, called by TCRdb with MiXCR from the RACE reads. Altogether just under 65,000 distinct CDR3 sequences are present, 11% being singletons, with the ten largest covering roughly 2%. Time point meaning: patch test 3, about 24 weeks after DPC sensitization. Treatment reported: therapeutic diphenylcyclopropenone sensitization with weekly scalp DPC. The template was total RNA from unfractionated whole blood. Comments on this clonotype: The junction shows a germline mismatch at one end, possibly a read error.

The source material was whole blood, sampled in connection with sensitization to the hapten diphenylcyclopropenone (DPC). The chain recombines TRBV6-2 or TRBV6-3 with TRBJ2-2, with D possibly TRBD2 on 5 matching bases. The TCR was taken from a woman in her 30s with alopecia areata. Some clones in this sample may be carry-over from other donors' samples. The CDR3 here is CASSPQATRLSGELFF. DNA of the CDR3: TGCGCCAGCAGCCCCCAAGCAACTAGACTCTCCGGGGAGCTGTTTTTT.